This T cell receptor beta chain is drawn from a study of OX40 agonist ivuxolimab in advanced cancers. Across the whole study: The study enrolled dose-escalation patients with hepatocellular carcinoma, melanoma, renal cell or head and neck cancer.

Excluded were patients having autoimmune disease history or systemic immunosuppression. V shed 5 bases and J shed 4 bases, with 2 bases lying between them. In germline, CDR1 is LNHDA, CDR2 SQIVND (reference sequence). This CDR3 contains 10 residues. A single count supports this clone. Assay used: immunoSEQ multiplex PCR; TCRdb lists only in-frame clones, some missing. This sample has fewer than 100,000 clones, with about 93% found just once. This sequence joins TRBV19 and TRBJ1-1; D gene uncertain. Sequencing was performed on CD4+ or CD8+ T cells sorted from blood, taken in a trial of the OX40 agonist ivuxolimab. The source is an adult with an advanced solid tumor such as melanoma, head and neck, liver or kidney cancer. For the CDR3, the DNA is TGTGCCAGTAGTGGCACTGAAGCTTTCTTT. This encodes CASSGTEAFF.